This entry is about one TCR beta chain. What it binds is unknown. Method: immunoSEQ multiplex PCR; TCRdb's copy keeps in-frame clones and lacks some. The table has approximately 150,000 clones, around nine tenths seen once; the top ten hold more than 1.3%. This sample is drawn from a study of cytomegalovirus exposure and HLA in healthy donors. General study results and limits: Many donors carried some public TCRs, although rarity characterized most TCR sequences.

J lost 2 bases, V lost 5 bases, and 10 bases had no gene match. Per the germline V gene, CDR1 is SGHVS and CDR2 is FNYEAQ. The length of the CDR3 is 16 residues. The receptor comes from a woman under 40 in good health and CMV-seronegative. Sequencing input: PBMCs. The V and J genes are TRBV7-6 and TRBJ2-3; 7 bases fit TRBD2. This chain's CDR3 is CASSEEAGSHTDTQYF. The CDR3 nucleotides are TGTGCCAGCAGCGAGGAAGCGGGGTCCCACACAGATACGCAGTATTTT.